Below are 21 T cell receptor beta chains sequenced from a single sample in a study of blood T cell repertoires in COVID-19. Generated by immunoSEQ multiplex PCR, the TCRdb table keeps only in-frame clones and is missing some. The repertoire holds 150,000 or so clones, with about 86% as singletons. Sequencing was done on a sample of peripheral blood. The receptors come from a man aged 45 to 65 with active or convalescent COVID-19.

This clone showed up just once. V and J are TRBV18 and TRBJ1-2; tentative D call: TRBD1 (5 bases). The germline gives CDR1 KGHSH, CDR2 LQKENI. The CDR3 extends over 13 amino acids. Deletions cut 4 bases from V and 1 base from J, with 7 bases between. CDR3 protein: CASSQGDNYGYTF. The CDR3 DNA sequence: TGTGCCAGCTCACAAGGGGATAACTATGGCTACACCTTC.

This clone was seen a handful of times. It is unclear where the CDR3 begins or ends on the DNA, so no DNA is shown, and the CDR3 is as TCRdb lists it. This chain joins TRBV12-2 and TRBJ2-3; TRBD1 is taken as the D call from the table, unchecked against the DNA. TRBV12-2 is deemed a pseudogene. The CDR3 is 13 residues long, ends included. CDR3 sequence reads: CALLYRCTDTQYF.

This clone was picked up one time. The chain joins TRBV25-1 to TRBJ1-6; D is ambiguous. V lost 7 bases and J 12 bases, leaving 22 bases between the germline ends. Germline V gene data show CDR1 as MGHDK and CDR2 as SYGVNS. The CDR3 extends over 15 amino acids. CDR3 amino acids: CASMGSERLVEPLHF. The CDR3 bases are TGTGCCAGCATGGGCTCGGAAAGATTGGTGGAACCCCTCCACTTT.

The rearrangement joins TRBV24-1 to TRBJ2-3; the match to TRBD2 covers 8 bases. The CDR3 has 18 residues. Germline V gene sequence: CDR1 KGHDR, CDR2 SFDVKD. Trimming removed 3 bases from V and 0 bases from J; junction bases left unmatched: 10. The CDR3 spells CATSDRAPSGPSTDTQYF. The CDR3 nucleotides are TGTGCCACCAGTGATCGCGCACCTAGCGGGCCTAGCACAGATACGCAGTATTTT.

The V and J genes are TRBV21-1 and TRBJ1-6. TRBV21-1 counts as a pseudogene. This CDR3 spans 17 amino acids. The CDR3: CASSQRDTQKDTSPLHF. The CDR3 bases are TGTGCCAGCAGCCAGCGGGACACCCAAAAGGATACTTCACCCCTCCACTTT.

CDR3 amino acids: CAISEVGGGYFGSYEQYF. The CDR3 DNA is TGTGCCATCAGTGAGGTCGGCGGGGGCTATTTCGGGTCCTACGAGCAGTACTTC. The rearrangement uses TRBV10-3 and TRBJ2-7; TRBD2 might be the D (7 bases). The CDR3 sequence is 18 residues long. Germline-derived CDR1 and CDR2 are ENHRY and SYGVKD. The germline V and J ends were trimmed by 2 bases and 1 base, with 21 bases remaining between them.

The chain uses TRBV7-2 and TRBJ2-3, with D hard to call. Germline V lookup: CDR1 SGHTA, CDR2 FQGNSA. V lost 5 bases, J lost 0 bases, and 18 bases lay in between. The length of the CDR3 is 17 residues. CDR3 sequence (DNA): TGTGCCAGCAGCACAGAAGTCTTTCGAGTGAGCACAGATACGCAGTATTTT. As protein: CASSTEVFRVSTDTQYF.

This clone is a singleton in its sample. The genes are TRBV6-2 or TRBV6-3 and TRBJ2-3; 12 bases match TRBD2. Germline V CDR1 and CDR2: MNHEY, SVGEGT. J was trimmed by 6 bases and V by 4 bases; bases with no gene match: 14. The CDR3 spans 18 residues. The CDR3 loop is CASSSLKLAGGIMDTQYF. The CDR3 bases are TGTGCCAGCAGTTCCTTAAAGCTAGCGGGGGGGATCATGGATACGCAGTATTTT.

V gene TRBV6-5 combines with J gene TRBJ1-3; no clear D gene. Trimming left V 11 bases short and J 8 bases short, with 13 bases between. This CDR3 has 11 amino acids. Per the germline V gene, CDR1 is MNHEY and CDR2 is SVGAGI. CDR3 residues: CALKLGYTIYF. In DNA form, the CDR3 reads TGTGCCCTAAAGTTGGGCTACACCATATATTTT.

The rearrangement joins TRBV18 to TRBJ2-6; 7 positions match TRBD1. This CDR3 has 19 residues. The germline V gene has CDR1 KGHSH and CDR2 LQKENI. V lost 5 bases to trimming and J lost 2 bases; unmatched junction nucleotides: 15. In nucleotides, the CDR3 is TGTGCCAGCTCAACTATACGACAGGGTGTAGGGGCTGGGGCCAACGTCCTGACTTTC. It translates to CASSTIRQGVGAGANVLTF.

The chain is built from TRBV14 and TRBJ2-5; 8 bases map to TRBD2. This CDR3 has 16 amino acids. Germline V gene lookup returns CDR1 SGHDN and CDR2 FVKESK. Germline trimming cut 4 bases from V and 5 bases from J; bases unmatched to any gene: 12. CDR3 residues: CASSPHSGIGWETQYF. The CDR3 DNA reads as TGTGCCAGCAGCCCCCATAGCGGGATTGGTTGGGAGACCCAGTACTTC.

This chain links TRBV6-5 with TRBJ2-3; 7 bases line up with TRBD2. The V segment lost 4 bases and the J segment 1 base; nucleotides outside the gene matches: 2. CDR3 length equals 14 residues. Germline CDR1 MNHEY, CDR2 SVGAGI. The CDR3 DNA sequence: TGTGCCAGCAGTTCGGGACTACGCACAGATACGCAGTATTTT. It yields the protein CASSSGLRTDTQYF.

In its sample, this clone was seen once. V gene TRBV5-6 combines with J gene TRBJ2-7; D possibly corresponds to TRBD2 (6 bases). The CDR3 contains 15 residues. V shed 6 bases and J shed 1 base, with 17 bases lying between them. CDR1 and CDR2 (germline): SGHDT, YYEEEE. Written as DNA, the CDR3 is TGTGCCAGCACCCCCTGGGCTAGCGCATCCTACGAGCAGTACTTC. Translated: CASTPWASASYEQYF.

The V gene is TRBV4-1, the J gene TRBJ2-3; 9 bases line up with TRBD1. The CDR3 is 16 residues long. Germline CDR1 is MGHRA and CDR2 is YSYEKL. V was pared by 1 base and J by 2 bases, with 4 bases of the junction left unmatched. The DNA for the CDR3 is TGCGCCAGCAGCCAAGTGGGACAGGGCCTCACAGATACGCAGTATTTT. Amino acid sequence: CASSQVGQGLTDTQYF.

The chain couples TRBV11-2 to TRBJ1-1; D is uncertain. Germline V CDR1 and CDR2: SGHAT, FQNNGV. Trimming stripped 6 bases from V and 0 bases from J, with 8 bases between. The CDR3 is 13 amino acids. This chain's CDR3 is CASSLGVNTEAFF. The DNA of the CDR3 is TGTGCCAGCAGTCTCGGGGTGAACACTGAAGCTTTCTTT.

The chain recombines TRBV5-5 with TRBJ1-5; D possibly corresponds to TRBD1 (6 bases). Looked up from germline, CDR1 is SGHKS and CDR2 is YYEKEE (reference sequence). V dropped 4 bases and J dropped 4 bases, with 12 bases sitting between them. The CDR3 runs to 14 residues. The CDR3 sequence: CASSLDSGNQPQHF. In nucleotides, the CDR3 is TGTGCCAGCAGCCTGGACAGTGGGAATCAGCCCCAGCATTTT.

The chain uses TRBV2 and TRBJ2-7; possible D gene TRBD2, 6 bases. The CDR3 is 14 residues long. The V end was cut by 4 bases, the J end by 3 bases, with 13 bases between. Germline lookup yields CDR1 SNHLY and CDR2 FYNNEI. The CDR3 DNA sequence: TGTGCCAGCAGTGTCGGGACTTCTTACTACGAGCAGTACTTC. Encoded protein: CASSVGTSYYEQYF.

In its sample, this clone was seen a few times. The chain is built from TRBV28 and TRBJ1-3; 10 nucleotides line up with TRBD1. CDR3 size: 18 residues. Per the germline V gene, CDR1 is MDHEN and CDR2 is SYDVKM. J gave up 2 bases and V 10 bases, and 17 bases lay outside the gene matches. The CDR3 loop is CAISAVAGQGGTGNTIYF. The CDR3 DNA sequence: TGTGCCATCTCCGCGGTGGCCGGACAGGGGGGTACTGGAAACACCATATATTTT.

The CDR3 DNA follows: TGTGCCAGCAGCTGGTTGGGGGGTGAGGAAAAACTGTTTTTT. It translates to CASSWLGGEEKLFF. The chain uses TRBV7-2 and TRBJ1-4; D is possibly TRBD1 (5 bases). This CDR3 comprises 14 residues. Germline lookup yields CDR1 SGHTA and CDR2 FQGNSA. Trimming stripped 4 bases from V and 8 bases from J, with 14 bases between.

The rearrangement links TRBV11-3 to TRBJ2-7; no clear D. V lost 4 bases to trimming and J lost 3 bases, with 4 bases between them. CDR3 size: 11 residues. From germline, CDR1 is SGHNT and CDR2 YENEEA. Here the CDR3 reads CASSSLYEQYF. The CDR3 DNA sequence: TGTGCCAGCAGCTCACTCTACGAGCAGTACTTC. The variable domain in full, completed from reference TRBV11-3 and TRBJ2-7, reads EAGVVQSPRYKIIEKKQPVAFWCNPISGHNTLYWYLQNLGQGPELLIRYENEEAVDDSQLPKDRFSAERLKGVDSTLKIQPAELGDSAVYLCASSSLYEQYFGPGTRLTVT.

This clone was seen once. This chain joins TRBV6-2 or TRBV6-3 and TRBJ1-2; no clear D gene. Germline CDR1 is MNHEY and CDR2 is SVGEGT. This CDR3 is built from 11 residues. Trimming left V 2 bases short and J 6 bases short, with 4 bases between. In DNA form, the CDR3 reads TGTGCCAGCAGTTACGTCGATGGCTACACCTTC. Its protein product is CASSYVDGYTF.